This record looks at one T cell receptor (beta chain) sequence and its context. These data come from a study of T-cell memory formation after mild COVID-19. A single record per CDR3 protein comes from TCRdb applying MiXCR to the 5' RACE reads. The data contain hundreds of thousands of distinct CDR3 sequences, 15% to 20% of them singletons. The CDR3 is 16 residues long. CDR1 and CDR2 (germline): KGHDR, SFDVKD. The V segment lost 3 bases and the J segment 1 base; nucleotides outside the gene matches: 5. The specimen sequenced was PBMCs or a T cell subset sorted from them (not recorded which). This TCR derives from a man younger than 35 who had mild COVID-19 (a few samples of this study predate the infection). Cell type and time point are not known. The chain is built from TRBV24-1 and TRBJ2-1, with 7 bases identical to TRBD1. The CDR3 is CATSDQGQRSYNEQFF. DNA of the CDR3: TGTGCCACCAGTGATCAGGGACAGCGGTCCTACAATGAGCAGTTCTTC.